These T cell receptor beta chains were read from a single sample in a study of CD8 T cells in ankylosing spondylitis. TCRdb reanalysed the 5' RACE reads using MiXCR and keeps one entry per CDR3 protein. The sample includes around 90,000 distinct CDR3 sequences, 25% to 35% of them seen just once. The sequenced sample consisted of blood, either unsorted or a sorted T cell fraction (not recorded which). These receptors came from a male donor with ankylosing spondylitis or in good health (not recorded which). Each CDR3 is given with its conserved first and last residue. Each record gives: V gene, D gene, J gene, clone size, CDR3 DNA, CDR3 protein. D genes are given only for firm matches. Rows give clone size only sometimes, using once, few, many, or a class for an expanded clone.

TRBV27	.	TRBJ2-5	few	TGTGCCAGCAGTTTATCCTGGCGAGCTCAAGAGACCCAGTACTTC	CASSLSWRAQETQYF
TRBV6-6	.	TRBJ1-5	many	TGTGCCAGCTCCTTTACTTGGCAGCCCCAGCATTTT	CASSFTWQPQHF
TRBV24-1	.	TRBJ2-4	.	TGTGCCACCAGTGATTTCGGAGGGACAAACATTCAGTACTTC	CATSDFGGTNIQYF
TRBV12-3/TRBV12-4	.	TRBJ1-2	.	TGTGCCAGCAGTCCTAATAGCGGGTACTATGGCTACACCTTC	CASSPNSGYYGYTF
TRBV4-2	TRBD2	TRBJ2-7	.	TGTGCCAGCAGCCAAGCCCCTAGTAGCGGGAGGTTCTACGAGCAGTACTTC	CASSQAPSSGRFYEQYF
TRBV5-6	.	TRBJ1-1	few	TGTGCCAGCAGCCGAGAACAGGGTTACACTGAAGCTTTCTTT	CASSREQGYTEAFF
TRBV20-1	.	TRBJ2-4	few	TGCAGTGCTGCGGTAGGGGGGTACAACATTCAGTACTTC	CSAAVGGYNIQYF
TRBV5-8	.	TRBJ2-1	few	TGTGCCAGCAGCCGTTCGGGGCGGTCCTACAATGAGCAGTTCTTC	CASSRSGRSYNEQFF
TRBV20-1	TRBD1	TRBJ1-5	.	TGCAGTGCTAGATCTGACGGGACAGGGACGGATTATCAGCCCCAGCATTTT	CSARSDGTGTDYQPQHF
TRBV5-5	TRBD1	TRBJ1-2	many	TGTGCCAGCAGCGAAATGGACAGGGGCTATGGCTACACCTTC	CASSEMDRGYGYTF
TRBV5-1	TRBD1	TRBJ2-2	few	TGCGCCAGCAGCTGGGGGACAGCCACCGGGGAGCTGTTTTTT	CASSWGTATGELFF
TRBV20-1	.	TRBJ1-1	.	TGCAGTGCTCCCCGATCAGGGAGTTCGGCCACTGAAGCTTTCTTT	CSAPRSGSSATEAFF
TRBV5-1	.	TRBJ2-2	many	TGCGCCAGCAGCCTCGCCGGCACGATTGGGGAGGGGGCCGGGGAGCTGTTTTTT	CASSLAGTIGEGAGELFF
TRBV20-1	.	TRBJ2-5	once	TGCAGTGCTAGAACAGCACAAGAGACCCAGTACTTC	CSARTAQETQYF
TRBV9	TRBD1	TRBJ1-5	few	TGTGCCAGCAGCGCCACAGGGGATAGCAATCAGCCCCAGCATTTT	CASSATGDSNQPQHF
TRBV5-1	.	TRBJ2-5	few	TGCGCCAGCAGGTTGGCCAATGGCCAAGAGACCCAGTACTTC	CASRLANGQETQYF
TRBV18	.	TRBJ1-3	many	TGCGGTGCCGGAGGTGCTGGAAACACCATATATTTT	CGAGGAGNTIYF
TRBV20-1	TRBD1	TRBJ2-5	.	TGCAGTGCTAGGTTGGACAGGGTTTTTCAAGAGACCCAGTACTTC	CSARLDRVFQETQYF
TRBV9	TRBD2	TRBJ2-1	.	TGTGCCAGCAGCCCCGGACTAGCGGGAAGCTCCTACAATGAGCAGTTCTTC	CASSPGLAGSSYNEQFF
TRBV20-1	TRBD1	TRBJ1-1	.	TGCAGTGCTCCGCCGACAGGGAAGGAAGCTTTCTTT	CSAPPTGKEAFF
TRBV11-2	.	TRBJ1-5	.	TGTGCCAGCAGCTTCAGAGGGTATAGCAATCAGCCCCAGCATTTT	CASSFRGYSNQPQHF
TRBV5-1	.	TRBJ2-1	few	TGCGCCAGCAGCCAGCCCTCCTACAATGAGCAGTTCTTC	CASSQPSYNEQFF
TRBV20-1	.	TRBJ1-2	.	TGCAGTGCGAGAGAGATGACAAGTCTAGTAAATAACTATGGCTACACCTTC	CSAREMTSLVNNYGYTF
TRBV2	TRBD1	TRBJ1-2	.	TGTGCCAGGCTAGATATACAGGGGCCGAGTACCTATGGCTACACCTTC	CARLDIQGPSTYGYTF
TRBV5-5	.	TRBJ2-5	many	TGTGCCAGCAGCTTGCAGGGGCTGGAGACCCAGTACTTC	CASSLQGLETQYF
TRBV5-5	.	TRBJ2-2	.	TGTGCCAGCAGCTTAATTCGAGCGGGGAACACCGGGGAGCTGTTTTTT	CASSLIRAGNTGELFF
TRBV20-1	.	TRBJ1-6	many	TGCAGTGCCCACCCGGGAGGGTTTGGTTCACCCCTCCACTTT	CSAHPGGFGSPLHF
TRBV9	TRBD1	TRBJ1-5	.	TGTGCCAGCAGCCCCGGACAGGGTGATGGCAATCAGCCCCAGCATTTT	CASSPGQGDGNQPQHF
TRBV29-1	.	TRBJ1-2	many	TGCAGCGTGGGAAACAGGGCCCCGAACTATGGCTACACCTTC	CSVGNRAPNYGYTF
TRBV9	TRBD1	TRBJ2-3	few	TGTGCCAGCAGCGTAGTGGGGACAGGGGAGTTGGATACGCAGTATTTT	CASSVVGTGELDTQYF
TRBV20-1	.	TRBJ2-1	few	TGCAGTGCTAGAGTCGGGCCGGGGGACAATGAGCAGTTCTTC	CSARVGPGDNEQFF
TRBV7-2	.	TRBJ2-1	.	TGTGCCATCGGGAATGGGGGGGCGATATACAATGAGCAGTTCTTC	CAIGNGGAIYNEQFF
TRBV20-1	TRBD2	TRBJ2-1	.	TGCAGTGCTAGAATACTACTAGCGGGGAAGTACAATGAGCAGTTCTTC	CSARILLAGKYNEQFF
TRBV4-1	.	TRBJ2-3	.	TGCGCCAGCAGCCCTTGGGGAAACGCAGATACGCAGTATTTT	CASSPWGNADTQYF
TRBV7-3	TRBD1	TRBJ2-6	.	TGTGCCAGCAGCCCCATCACAGGGGCTGGGGCCAACGGCCTGACTTTC	CASSPITGAGANGLTF
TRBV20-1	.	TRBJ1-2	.	TGCAGTGCTACTCAGATAAACTATGGCTACACCTTC	CSATQINYGYTF
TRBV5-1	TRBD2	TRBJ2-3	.	TGCGCCAGCAGCTTGGCTAGCGGGGGCCCAGATACGCAGTATTTT	CASSLASGGPDTQYF
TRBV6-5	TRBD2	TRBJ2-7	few	TGTGCCAGCAGTTTGGGACTAGCCTACGAGCAGTACTTC	CASSLGLAYEQYF
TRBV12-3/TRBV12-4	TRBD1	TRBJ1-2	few	TGTGCCAGCAGTTTTAGTGGGACAGTCTATGGCTACACCTTC	CASSFSGTVYGYTF
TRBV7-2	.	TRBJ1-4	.	TGTGCCAGCAGCTTCTCAACTAATGAAAAACTGTTTTTT	CASSFSTNEKLFF
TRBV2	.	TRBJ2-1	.	TGTGCCAGCAGTATAGACAGGCTGAATTGGAATGAGCAGTTCTTC	CASSIDRLNWNEQFF
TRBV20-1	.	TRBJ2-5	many	TGCAGTGCTGAAGGGGCCAGGGCTAAGGGGGAGACCCAGTACTTC	CSAEGARAKGETQYF